This T cell receptor beta chain was identified in a study of tumor and adjacent non-tumor tissue in lung cancer. No cell sorting was done before RNA was extracted from the tissue. Distant lung tissue was collected more than 3 cm away from the tumor edge. CDR3 size: 15 residues. Germline V gene data show CDR1 as SGHVS and CDR2 as FQNEAQ. TCRbeta libraries were built with three rounds of nested PCR, modified from ARM-PCR. TCRdb reprocessed the multiplex PCR reads via MiXCR and lists one record per CDR3 protein. The sample lists roughly 69,000 distinct CDR3 sequences, about 77% seen once, with under 55% in the top ten. As to this clonotype: Its antigen is not identified. At one of its ends the junction is not consistent with the germline gene, which may arise from a read error.

Study results and limitations: Shorter survival was associated with higher TCR diversity in tumors.

This TCR derives from a man aged 55-75 years with non-small cell lung cancer. The sample taken for sequencing was distant non-tumor lung tissue. This rearrangement joins TRBV7-8 to TRBJ2-5, with D unclear. The CDR3 coding sequence is TGTGCCAGCAACACGAAAGCCCGGAACCAAGAGACCCAGTACTTT. It yields the protein CASNTKARNQETQYF.